This entry features one TCR beta chain sequence. Antigen: not known. Produced via immunoSEQ multiplex PCR; TCRdb's table is partial and in-frame only. The sample yields fewer than 55,000 clones, roughly 88% seen once. This sample stems from a study of OX40 agonist ivuxolimab in advanced cancers. Study details: Allowance was made for prior anti-PD-1, anti-PD-L1 or anti-CTLA-4 therapy, and about 37% had some. Study-wide points: Normalized expansion of T-cell clones was also low for some nonresponders.

Baseline was the first blood sampling point, followed by cycle 4 day 1 and cycle 7 day 1. CDR3 length: 13 residues. V lost 0 bases, J lost 7 bases, and 7 bases lay in between. CDR1 and CDR2 (germline): MNHEY, SMNVEV (reference sequence). This chain links TRBV27 with TRBJ2-1; D is unresolved. The sequence was obtained from an adult with an advanced solid tumor such as melanoma, head and neck, liver or kidney cancer. The source was CD4+ or CD8+ T cells sorted from blood, collected in a trial of the OX40 agonist ivuxolimab. In DNA form, the CDR3 reads TGTGCCAGCAGTTTATCCGGGTGGAATGAGCAGTTCTTC. Translation gives CASSLSGWNEQFF.